Reported below is one T cell receptor (beta chain). What it recognizes is unknown. The CDR3 contains 12 residues. The germline V gene has CDR1 SEHNR and CDR2 FQNEAQ (reference sequence). Trimming removed 5 bases at V and 8 bases at J, with 10 bases between. TCRdb passed the reads through MiXCR, listing each CDR3 protein once. Seen here are roughly 180,000 distinct CDR3 sequences, 15% to 20% observed once, and the top ten hold under 30%. The sample originates from a study of T cell repertoires in cytomegalovirus infection. Study as a whole: A matching HLA type, together with CMV infection, was signaled by public TCR beta signatures. Study outcomes and limitations: Based on cumulative public TCR beta family frequency, carriers of CMV plus the relevant HLA were identified. Predominance within the ex vivo response was attributable to HLA-C-restricted CMV-specific TCR beta clonotypes.

The chain joins TRBV7-9 to TRBJ1-3; D remains ambiguous. The receptor was isolated from a human donor in good health (CMV status not recorded). Some clones in this sample may be carry-over from other donors' samples. Sequencing was carried out using CD8+ T cells from PBMCs. DNA for the CDR3: TGTGCCAGCAGCGGTCGACGGGACACCATATATTTT. Translating it yields CASSGRRDTIYF.